These T cell receptor beta chains were read from a single sample in a study of CD4 T cells in relation to SARS-CoV-2 and coronaviruses. Sequencing was performed with immunoSEQ multiplex PCR; in TCRdb, only in-frame clones are kept and a portion is missing. There are some 40,000 clones in the sample; approximately 80% occur only once, and 6.6% lies in the top ten. Their recognized antigens are unknown. The sequenced sample consisted of naive CD4+ T cells from PBMCs, cultured in vitro. These receptors were collected from an adult with COVID-19. CDR3s include the opening cysteine and the closing phenylalanine or tryptophan. D genes are given only for firm matches. A clone size is listed for some rows: how often the clone was seen (once, few, many), or a class if it is expanded.

>TRBV5-4|NA|NA|TRBJ2-7
TGTGCCAGCAGCTTCCCCGGGAGCTACGAGCAGTACTTC
CASSFPGSYEQYF
>TRBV18|NA|NA|TRBJ2-3
TGTGCCAGCTCACCAAGGGCTCGTAGGATGGCTGATACGCAGTATTTT
CASSPRARRMADTQYF
>TRBV7-2|NA|NA|TRBJ2-1
TGTGCCAGCAGCGAAAGGTTCGCGGGACGGTCCTACAATGAGCAGTTCTTC
CASSERFAGRSYNEQFF
>TRBV15|TRBD2|NA|TRBJ2-2
TGTGCCACTGGAGCTACAGGACTAGCGGGAGTTTTCACCGGGGAGCTGTTTTTT
CATGATGLAGVFTGELFF
>TRBV4-1|TRBD2|NA|TRBJ2-5
TGCGCCAGCAGCCAAGATTCCTTTTCAGCGGGAGGGGCGGAGACCCAGTACTTC
CASSQDSFSAGGAETQYF
>TRBV6-5|TRBD2|NA|TRBJ2-1
TGTGCCAGCAGGACGGGCGGGAGGTCCTACAATGAGCAGTTCTTC
CASRTGGRSYNEQFF
>TRBV20-1|NA|NA|TRBJ2-3
TGCAGTGCTAGCCACGGAAATACGCAGTATTTT
CSASHGNTQYF
>TRBV28|TRBD1|NA|TRBJ2-7
TGTGCCAGCAGCGAAACAGGGGTTCCCTACGAGCAGTACTTC
CASSETGVPYEQYF
>TRBV6-1|TRBD1|NA|TRBJ1-5
TGTGCCAGCAGTGAACCCGCAGGGGGCCATTCTCGTCAGCCCCAGCATTTT
CASSEPAGGHSRQPQHF
>TRBV6-4|TRBD2|few|TRBJ2-1
TGTGCCAGCAGCTTAGCGGGAGGCCGGGATGAGCAGTTCTTC
CASSLAGGRDEQFF
>TRBV19|TRBD2|NA|TRBJ2-3
TGTGCCAGTAGTGAACTAGCGGGAGAGGGCACAGATACGCAGTATTTT
CASSELAGEGTDTQYF
>TRBV28|NA|NA|TRBJ1-5
TGTGCCAGCAGGGTGTTAAGTCAACCCCAGCATTTT
CASRVLSQPQHF
>TRBV5-1|TRBD1|once|TRBJ2-7
TGCGCCAGCAGCTATTCCGGGACAGCCAACGAGCAGTACTTC
CASSYSGTANEQYF
>TRBV9|NA|NA|TRBJ1-5
TGTGCCAGCAGCGTATTCGTTTGGTTAGGGGACAAGGGAAATCAGTGCCCCCAGCATTTT
CASSVFVWLGDKGNQCPQHF
>TRBV20-1|NA|NA|TRBJ1-6
TGCAGTGCTAGTATTCAACCTAATTCACCCCTCCACTTT
CSASIQPNSPLHF
>TRBV27|NA|NA|TRBJ1-2
TGTGCCAGCAGTTTGGCAGTTAACTATGGCTACACCTTC
CASSLAVNYGYTF
>TRBV5-1|NA|NA|TRBJ2-5
TGCGCCAGCAGCAGGGACAACCAAGAGACCCAGTACTTC
CASSRDNQETQYF
>TRBV28|TRBD1|NA|TRBJ1-1
TGTGCCAGCAGCAGGGGGGGAAACACTGAAGCTTTCTTT
CASSRGGNTEAFF
>TRBV19|NA|NA|TRBJ2-5
TGTGCCAGTAGTATTTCGAGGCAGGGGAAAGAGACCCAGTACTTC
CASSISRQGKETQYF
>TRBV4-2|TRBD2|NA|TRBJ2-1
TGTGCCAGCAGCCAAGATGAAGCGGGAGGTACCTCCTACAATGAGCAGTTCTTC
CASSQDEAGGTSYNEQFF
>TRBV5-6|NA|NA|TRBJ2-5
TGTGCCAGCAGTGAAAGCCGGGACTGGGGCCAAGAGACCCAGTACTTC
CASSESRDWGQETQYF
>TRBV2|TRBD2|NA|TRBJ2-3
TGTGCCAGCAAGGGGACTAGCATAGATACGCAGTATTTT
CASKGTSIDTQYF
>TRBV5-1|TRBD2|NA|TRBJ2-7
TGCGCCAGCAAACCTCTAGCGGGAGGGGAAGAGCAGTACTTC
CASKPLAGGEEQYF
>TRBV28|TRBD1|NA|TRBJ2-7
TGTGCCAGCAAACAGGGGGGTCAGGGGGACTACGAGCAGTACTTC
CASKQGGQGDYEQYF
>TRBV5-6|NA|NA|TRBJ2-3
TGTGCCAGCAGTTACGGCACAGATACGCAGTATTTT
CASSYGTDTQYF
>TRBV7-3|NA|NA|TRBJ2-3
TGTGCCAGCAGCTTACGGGGAAGCACAGATACGCAGTATTTT
CASSLRGSTDTQYF
>TRBV24-1|NA|NA|TRBJ2-1
TGTGCCACCAGTGAATCGTCCGTTAGCTCCTACAATGAGCAGTTCTTC
CATSESSVSSYNEQFF
>TRBV6-1|NA|NA|TRBJ2-7
TGTGCCAGCAGTGAAGAGTGGGCACTCTACGAGCAGTACTTC
CASSEEWALYEQYF
>TRBV29-1|NA|NA|TRBJ2-7
TGCAGCGCCGTTCAGGGTAGGGACGAGCAGTACTTC
CSAVQGRDEQYF
>TRBV30|NA|NA|TRBJ2-2
TGTGCCTGGAACCCAACTAGTATCAACACCGGGGAGCTGTTTTTT
CAWNPTSINTGELFF
>TRBV6-5|NA|NA|TRBJ2-7
TGTGCCAGCCGAGAGGGGGTAGCCCCCCTCGAGCAGTACTTC
CASREGVAPLEQYF
>TRBV2|NA|NA|TRBJ2-7
TGTGCCAGCACCTTCGAACAGACCTACGAGCAGTACTTC
CASTFEQTYEQYF
>TRBV28|NA|NA|TRBJ2-7
TGTGCCACCTTAGCTCAGGGTTACGAGCAGTACTTC
CATLAQGYEQYF
>TRBV7-3|TRBD2|NA|TRBJ2-1
TGTGCCAGCAGCAAGGCAGGGACTAGTTACAATGAGCAGTTCTTC
CASSKAGTSYNEQFF
>TRBV5-1|TRBD2|medium-sized|TRBJ2-7
TGCGCCAGCAGCTTGGTGACTAGCGGGTCCTACGAGCAGTACTTC
CASSLVTSGSYEQYF
>TRBV4-3|TRBD2|NA|TRBJ2-7
TGCGCCAGCAGCCGAAAACTAGCGGGAGGGACCGAGCAGTACTTC
CASSRKLAGGTEQYF
>TRBV9|NA|NA|TRBJ2-2
TGTGCCAGCAGTCCTAAGTCACAGAACACCGGGGAGCTGTTTTTT
CASSPKSQNTGELFF
>TRBV7-6|TRBD2|NA|TRBJ2-7
TGTGCCAGCAGCCAAAAACCAGGTTGGGGTAGCGGGGAAACCTACGAGCAGTACTTC
CASSQKPGWGSGETYEQYF
>TRBV7-9|TRBD1|few|TRBJ2-2
TGTGCCAGCAGCCACAGGGGAGCGAACACCGGGGAGCTGTTTTTT
CASSHRGANTGELFF
>TRBV5-1|TRBD1|NA|TRBJ2-7
TGCGCCAGCAGCCCGGACAGGGGGCTTAGCTCCTACGAGCAGTACTTC
CASSPDRGLSSYEQYF
>TRBV5-1|NA|NA|TRBJ1-2
TGCGCCAGCAGCTTGGACAGGGATTATAACTATGGCTACACCTTC
CASSLDRDYNYGYTF
>TRBV7-3|TRBD2|NA|TRBJ2-1
TGTGCCAGCAGCTTAATGGCGAGAGGTCTAGCGGCCTCCTACAATGAGCAGTTCTTC
CASSLMARGLAASYNEQFF
>TRBV29-1|TRBD2|NA|TRBJ2-5
TGCAGCGTTGAGGGACTAGCGGGAGGGCCAGGGGAGACCCAGTACTTC
CSVEGLAGGPGETQYF
>TRBV5-1|TRBD2|NA|TRBJ2-7
TGCGCCAGCAGCCCCCGGCGAACTAGCGGGATGCGAGAGCAGTACTTC
CASSPRRTSGMREQYF
>TRBV27|NA|NA|TRBJ1-1
TGTGCCAGCAGTTTAGACGGCGGGGCCGGGAACACTGAAGCTTTCTTT
CASSLDGGAGNTEAFF
>TRBV7-2|TRBD2|NA|TRBJ2-1
TGTGCCAGCAGCATGGGACTAGCGGACAATGAGCAGTTCTTC
CASSMGLADNEQFF
>TRBV29-1|NA|NA|TRBJ2-7
TGCAGCGTTGAAGATCCGCGGGGCGCCTACGAGCAGTACTTC
CSVEDPRGAYEQYF
>TRBV5-1|NA|NA|TRBJ2-5
TGCGCCAGCAGGCCTGGGACTTCCCTCCGGGAAGAGACCCAGTACTTC
CASRPGTSLREETQYF